The clone carrying this TCR beta chain was counted only a few times. As yet, its antigen is unknown. The data belong to a study of early T cells in non-severe SARS-CoV-2 infection. Study background: Investigators sequenced bulk RNA drawn from unsorted whole blood, and chains remained unpaired. Whole-study results and caveats: VDJdb matching, biased toward anti-spike CD8 responses, missed private and CD4 specificities.

Each single cDNA molecule received a unique molecular identifier. TCRdb passed the 5' RACE reads through MiXCR, listing each CDR3 protein once. The top ten hold 9.5% to 15% of the sample, which has about 44,000 distinct CDR3 sequences, around 6.1% seen once. The sequence came from an adult who was a healthcare worker with PCR-confirmed SARS-CoV-2 infection or an uninfected control (not recorded which). The specimen sequenced was whole blood.

CDR3 loop: CASSLRDNNQPQHF. The CDR3 DNA reads as TGTGCCAGCAGTTTACGCGACAACAATCAGCCCCAGCATTTT. The chain carries TRBV12-3 or TRBV12-4 and TRBJ1-5, with no clear D. The V end was cut by 2 bases, the J end by 3 bases, with 8 bases between. CDR3 size: 14 residues.